The clone carrying this T cell receptor beta chain was picked up many times. Its target is unknown. The sample comes from a study of T cell repertoires in cytomegalovirus infection. The wider study: Indications came from public TCR beta signatures; they pointed to CMV infection and to a matching HLA type. General observations from the study: Cumulative frequency (of public TCR beta family members) identified carriers of CMV plus the relevant HLA. Clonotype analysis showed dominance of the ex vivo response by HLA-C-restricted CMV-specific TCR beta clonotypes.

TCRdb reprocessed the reads with MiXCR, giving one entry per CDR3 protein. The sample yields nearly 550,000 distinct CDR3 sequences, 16% seen once. The CDR3 runs to 18 residues. V gave up 4 bases and J gave up 7 bases; unmatched junction bases: 12. The sample taken for sequencing was CD8+ T cells from PBMCs. The TCR sequence derives from a human donor in good health (CMV status not recorded). Some clones in this sample may be carry-over from other donors' samples. The rearrangement links TRBV12-3 or TRBV12-4 to TRBJ2-1; 14 bases are shared with TRBD2. The CDR3 region is CASSSSSPTSGRANEQFF. CDR3 DNA sequence: TGTGCCAGCAGTTCCTCATCCCCGACTAGCGGGAGGGCGAATGAGCAGTTCTTC.